The text below deals with one TCR beta chain. Losses at the gene ends were 6 bases for V and 7 bases for J; bases not matched to a gene: 6. Germline V lookup: CDR1 MDHEN, CDR2 SYDVKM. The CDR3 runs 13 residues. These data are taken from a study of blood T cell repertoires in COVID-19. Background on the study: From T cells, B-cell-depleted T cells, or PBMCs came the material, which was cDNA or gDNA.

In the original processing: Nucleated cell counts were estimated from reference gene primer amplification. Measured with immunoSEQ multiplex PCR; TCRdb has only the in-frame clones, and not every one. V and J calls and clone size come straight from that table; D and trimming were deduced from the DNA. The sample contains about 70,000 clones, approximately 88% of which appear only once. This receptor was identified in an older woman with acute or convalescent COVID-19. The chain carries TRBV28 and TRBJ2-1, with 7 bases identical to TRBD1. Input material: peripheral blood. The CDR3 DNA is TGTGCCAGCAGCCGACAGGGACGGAATGAGCAGTTCTTC. Translating it yields CASSRQGRNEQFF.